Each of the 5 T cell receptor beta chains below was sequenced from the same sample in a study of shared clonotypes between healthy human individuals. Sequencing was performed with immunoSEQ multiplex PCR; in TCRdb, only in-frame clones are kept and a portion is missing. The sample contains under 1,900,000 clones, 98% of which appear only once. The source material was naive CD4+ T cells sorted from blood. Subset of the sample: CD45RA+ positively selected. All receptors derive from a man aged 25-45 years in good health.

The chain is built from TRBV29-1 and TRBJ1-4, with TRBD1 as a possible D gene (6 bases). In germline, CDR1 is SQVTM, CDR2 ANQGSEA. This CDR3 contains 13 residues. Trimming cost V 5 bases and J 7 bases, with 14 bases left between them. In DNA form, the CDR3 reads TGCAGCGTTAAGGGGGTAGTCAGTGAAAAACTGTTTTTT. Protein: CSVKGVVSEKLFF.

This clone was seen a single time. The chain combines TRBV5-5 with TRBJ2-3; 9 bases line up with TRBD1. CDR1 is SGHKS, CDR2 YYEKEE, per germline (reference sequence). Trimming at V came to 4 bases and at J to 2 bases, leaving 5 bases not matched to a gene. The CDR3 loop spans 15 amino acids. CDR3 in amino acids: CASSGTGLYTDTQYF. The DNA of the CDR3 is TGTGCCAGCAGCGGGACAGGGTTGTACACAGATACGCAGTATTTT.

Details on this clone: This CDR3 is also generated by other DNA sequences in the sample. The V and J genes are TRBV9 and TRBJ2-7, with 8 bases lining up with TRBD1. Trimming cost V 2 bases and J 0 bases; bases outside gene matches: 7. CDR1 and CDR2 from the germline V gene are SGDLS and YYNGEE. The CDR3 extends over 16 amino acids. CDR3 protein: CASSVGGQGGSYEQYF. The CDR3, as DNA: TGTGCCAGCAGCGTTGGAGGACAGGGAGGCTCCTACGAGCAGTACTTC.

This clone was picked up one time. This same CDR3 is encoded by further DNA sequences in the sample. The chain uses TRBV28 and TRBJ2-7; maybe TRBD2 (5 bases). The V gene lost 8 bases and the J gene lost 0 bases, with 8 bases spanning the gap. The CDR3 covers 12 residues. Looked up from germline, CDR1 is MDHEN and CDR2 is SYDVKM. CDR3 sequence (DNA): TGTGCCAGCGTACGGGACTCCTACGAGCAGTACTTC. Translated, it gives CASVRDSYEQYF.

A remark on this clone: The sample has other DNA sequences that encode this CDR3 too. The CDR3 DNA follows: TGTGCCAGCAGCTTAGCGGGAGAGGATACGCAGTATTTT. Its translation: CASSLAGEDTQYF. The chain combines TRBV7-9 with TRBJ2-3; D is perhaps TRBD2 (5 bases). This CDR3 is 13 amino acids long. Germline assignment: CDR1 SEHNR and CDR2 FQNEAQ (reference sequence). V shed 0 bases and J shed 6 bases, with 7 bases lying between them.